The present entry profiles one TCR beta chain with its context. Its antigen remains unknown. Profiling relied on immunoSEQ multiplex PCR, and the TCRdb table lists in-frame clones only, not all of them. The data contain about 300,000 clones, around 69% of them seen just once; the ten biggest clones take up about 5.7%. The germline V gene encodes CDR1 SGHTA and CDR2 FQGTGA. V gave up 2 bases and J gave up 4 bases, with 6 bases separating them. The CDR3 spans 13 residues. The source of the sample is a study of cytotoxic CD8 clonotypes in ibrutinib-treated CLL. Findings and caveats of the study: At baseline, clonality was higher than in age-matched healthy donors and correlated with CD8+ counts.

The rearrangement links TRBV7-3 to TRBJ1-3; D uncertain. The material sequenced was PBMCs, taken at disease progression, from a patient treated with ibrutinib. The sequence derives from a human donor with chronic lymphocytic leukemia. CDR3 nucleotide sequence: TGTGCCAGCAGCTTATCGCAAGGAAACACCATATATTTT. It encodes CASSLSQGNTIYF.